These 24 T cell receptor beta chains were all obtained from the same sample, sequenced in a study of CD8 T cells in ankylosing spondylitis. Study-level results: One TCR beta motif, made up of 7 or 8 highly homologous variants, appeared characteristic of ankylosing spondylitis blood.

Using its own MiXCR run on the 5' RACE reads, TCRdb lists one record per CDR3 protein. Of some 800,000 distinct CDR3 sequences detected, roughly 10% appear once; the ten largest clones hold approximately 0.5%. Antigens of these TCRs are unknown. Sequenced sample: blood, either unsorted or a sorted T cell fraction (not recorded which). Receptors were obtained from a male donor with ankylosing spondylitis.

This clonotype showed up many times. CDR3: CSVDFSGRTDTQYF. The CDR3 region has the DNA TGCAGCGTTGATTTCAGCGGCCGCACAGATACGCAGTATTTT. The rearrangement uses TRBV29-1 and TRBJ2-3, with D maybe TRBD2 (5 bases). Looked up from germline, CDR1 is SQVTM and CDR2 is ANQGSEA. V lost 3 bases, J lost 1 base, and 11 bases lay in between. The length of the CDR3 is 14 residues.

On this clonotype: Compared with germline, one end of the junction differs, possibly owing to a read error. The chain carries TRBV12-3 or TRBV12-4 and TRBJ2-3; D possibly corresponds to TRBD2 (5 bases). The CDR3 consists of 16 residues. CDR3 sequence reads: CASNGLGRTDQDTQCF. For the CDR3, the DNA is TGTGCCAGCAACGGGTTGGGCCGGACTGATCAGGATACGCAGTGTTTT.

This clonotype was seen a handful of times. J is TRBJ2-3 and V is TRBV20-1; weak D call: TRBD2 (6 bases). CDR3 length: 12 amino acids. Germline V gene sequence: CDR1 DFQATT, CDR2 SNEGSKA (reference sequence). V lost 8 bases and J 5 bases, leaving 14 bases between the germline ends. CDR3: CSPMEGLDTQYF. CDR3 nucleotides: TGCAGTCCCATGGAGGGGTTAGATACGCAGTATTTT.

The rearrangement links TRBV9 to TRBJ2-1; 9 bases fit TRBD1. Trimming at V came to 3 bases and at J to 10 bases, leaving 11 bases not matched to a gene. The CDR3 runs to 15 residues. From germline, CDR1 is SGDLS and CDR2 YYNGEE. CDR3 sequence (DNA): TGTGCCAGCAGCGCTGGCGGGACAGGGTTAGAGGAGCAGTTCTTC. Translating it yields CASSAGGTGLEEQFF.

This clonotype was picked up a small number of times. The rearrangement links TRBV15 to TRBJ2-1; D call uncertain. Trimming cost V 0 bases and J 4 bases, with 13 bases left between them. The CDR3 length is 16 residues. The V gene's germline CDR1 is LNHNV and CDR2 YYDKDF (reference sequence). The DNA for the CDR3 is TGTGCCACCAGCAGAGAAGACCCTTGGTGGTACAATGAGCAGTTCTTC. Amino acids: CATSREDPWWYNEQFF.

This clonotype showed up many times. The rearrangement links TRBV7-2 to TRBJ2-7; 13 bases are shared with TRBD2. The CDR3 contains 15 residues. Germline lookup yields CDR1 SGHTA and CDR2 FQGNSA. Germline trimming cut 2 bases from V and 3 bases from J; bases unmatched to any gene: 1. This CDR3 is CASSLRTSGSYEQYF. In nucleotides, the CDR3 is TGTGCCAGCAGCTTACGGACTAGCGGGAGCTACGAGCAGTACTTC.

The genes are TRBV5-4 and TRBJ2-7; a possible D gene is TRBD2 (6 bases). This CDR3 region has 16 residues. Trimming cost V 1 base and J 3 bases, with 17 bases left between them. In germline, CDR1 is SGHNT, CDR2 YYREEE (reference sequence). The CDR3 DNA sequence: TGTGCCAGCAGCTTGAGGTCCCGGACGGGGGTCTACGAGCAGTACTTC. It specifies CASSLRSRTGVYEQYF.

This chain uses TRBV27 with TRBJ2-7; TRBD1 matches at 7 bases. Germline loops: CDR1 MNHEY, CDR2 SMNVEV (reference sequence). V gave up 6 bases and J gave up 2 bases; unmatched junction bases: 7. The CDR3 covers 14 residues. The CDR3 nucleotides read TGTGCCAGCAGAGCCGGGACAGAGGCCTACGAGCAGTACTTC. Amino acid sequence: CASRAGTEAYEQYF.

This chain connects TRBV7-2 to TRBJ2-7, with D uncertain. The CDR3 covers 15 residues. The germline V gene encodes CDR1 SGHTA and CDR2 FQGNSA. Between the trimmed V and J ends, which lost 2 bases and 1 base, there was a span of 12 bases. The CDR3 protein is CASSLYRGGSYEQYF. CDR3 bases: TGTGCCAGCAGCTTATACCGAGGCGGTTCCTACGAGCAGTACTTC.

The chain combines TRBV7-9 with TRBJ2-7; 11 bases are shared with TRBD2. Trimming cost V 1 base and J 4 bases; bases outside gene matches: 3. This CDR3 is built from 15 residues. Germline CDR1 and CDR2: SEHNR and FQNEAQ (reference sequence). The CDR3 region is CASSLGASGRYEQYF. CDR3 DNA sequence: TGTGCCAGCAGCTTAGGCGCTAGCGGGAGGTACGAGCAGTACTTC.

Ten or more counts support this clonotype. The V gene is TRBV6-5, the J gene TRBJ2-7; D gene unclear. V lost 2 bases to trimming and J lost 5 bases, with 13 bases between them. This CDR3 region has 14 residues. Germline CDR1 reads MNHEY; CDR2 reads SVGAGI. This CDR3 is CASSYDLRSHEQYF. For the CDR3, the DNA is TGTGCCAGCAGTTACGACCTCCGCAGCCACGAGCAGTACTTC.

This clonotype was observed a handful of times. The chain has TRBV4-3 and TRBJ2-3; 8 bases agree with TRBD2. The CDR3 is made up of 16 amino acids. Per the germline V gene, CDR1 is LGHNA and CDR2 is YSLEER. Losses at the gene ends were 2 bases for V and 4 bases for J; bases not matched to a gene: 8. CDR3 bases: TGCGCCAGCAGCCAACTGGGTATCGGGGGGGCAGATACGCAGTATTTT. This sequence encodes CASSQLGIGGADTQYF.

Note on this clonotype: A junction end diverges from the germline sequence, so it may reflect a read error. The chain links TRBV12-3 or TRBV12-4 to TRBJ1-2, with a possible D match to TRBD1 (5 bases). This CDR3 is 14 amino acids long. The CDR3 sequence is CAGSLLGGNYGYTF. CDR3 bases: TGTGCCGGCAGTTTATTGGGGGGAAACTATGGCTACACCTTC.

The V call is TRBV11-2, the J call TRBJ2-7; D remains ambiguous. Germline CDR1 reads SGHAT; CDR2 reads FQNNGV. With 7 bases removed from V and 1 base from J, the gap between germline ends came to 14 bases. The CDR3 spans 14 residues. Here the CDR3 reads CASTHLDGSYEQYF. The CDR3 nucleotides read TGTGCCAGCACCCACTTGGATGGATCCTACGAGCAGTACTTC.

This clonotype was seen repeatedly, ten times or more. The chain has TRBV3-1 and TRBJ2-2; a weak D match, TRBD2 (5 bases). The V gene's germline CDR1 is LGHDT and CDR2 YNNKEL (reference sequence). Deletions cut 0 bases from V and 2 bases from J, with 13 bases between. The CDR3 covers 17 residues. The CDR3 reads CASSQDMSGANTGELFF. Written as DNA, the CDR3 is TGTGCCAGCAGCCAAGACATGAGCGGAGCTAACACCGGGGAGCTGTTTTTT.

The V and J genes are TRBV7-2 and TRBJ2-7; 7 nucleotides agree with TRBD2. The junction had 8 bases not matched to a gene; V was cut back by 4 bases and J by 2 bases. The CDR3 has 15 amino acids. Germline lookup yields CDR1 SGHTA and CDR2 FQGNSA. CDR3 DNA sequence: TGTGCCAGCAGCTCCGCAGGGACTATCACCTACGAGCAGTACTTC. It yields the protein CASSSAGTITYEQYF.

This sequence joins TRBV12-3 or TRBV12-4 and TRBJ2-7; 10 nucleotides align to TRBD2. Trimming at V came to 3 bases and at J to 7 bases, leaving 9 bases not matched to a gene. The CDR3 spans 15 residues. CDR3 coding DNA: TGTGCCAGCAGTTTGCGGCTAGCGGGAGAGTGGGAGCAGTACTTC. Protein product: CASSLRLAGEWEQYF.

This clonotype was found a few times. The chain joins TRBV9 to TRBJ1-1; TRBD1 might be the D (6 bases). The CDR3 is made up of 15 amino acids. From germline, CDR1 is SGDLS and CDR2 YYNGEE. V was cut by 0 bases and J by 7 bases, with 16 bases left in between. The CDR3 DNA reads as TGTGCCAGCAGCGTAGAAAGGCCAGGGGTTGGTGAAGCTTTCTTT. Translated: CASSVERPGVGEAFF.

The V call is TRBV20-1, the J call TRBJ2-7; D perhaps matches TRBD1 (5 bases). CDR1 and CDR2 from the germline V gene are DFQATT and SNEGSKA (reference sequence). This CDR3 has 13 amino acids. Trimming took 6 bases from V and 3 from J, leaving 15 bases between them. CDR3 sequence: CSAQGMVSYEQYF. The CDR3 DNA is TGCAGTGCCCAGGGTATGGTCAGCTACGAGCAGTACTTC.

This clonotype occurred a few times. The chain recombines TRBV7-2 with TRBJ1-6; D uncertain. The germline V gene encodes CDR1 SGHTA and CDR2 FQGNSA. V lost 3 bases and J lost 13, with 13 bases in between. The CDR3 sequence is 13 residues long. The CDR3 sequence is CASSFGPDQPLHF. The CDR3 nucleotides read TGTGCCAGCAGCTTCGGGCCGGACCAGCCCCTCCACTTT.

This clonotype has only a few counts. CDR3 residues: CASSSSIGWGEQYF. CDR3 in DNA: TGTGCCAGCAGCTCATCAATAGGTTGGGGTGAGCAGTACTTC. The J gene is TRBJ2-7, the V gene TRBV11-2; D is uncertain. Germline lookup yields CDR1 SGHAT and CDR2 FQNNGV. The CDR3 length is 14 residues. V was cut by 4 bases and J by 7 bases, with 17 bases left in between.

This clonotype was observed a few times. The chain links TRBV27 to TRBJ2-7, with D possibly TRBD1 on 5 matching bases. V lost 3 bases to trimming and J lost 0 bases, with 12 bases between them. CDR1 is MNHEY, CDR2 SMNVEV, per germline (reference sequence). The CDR3 extends over 15 amino acids. CDR3 nucleotide sequence: TGTGCCAGCAGTTTCGACAGCTCAACCTCCTACGAGCAGTACTTC. This sequence encodes CASSFDSSTSYEQYF.

A few counts support this clonotype. CDR3 in DNA: TGCGCCAGCAGCTTGGAGGCGGGGAGTGAAAAACTGTTTTTT. Amino acids: CASSLEAGSEKLFF. V gene TRBV5-1 combines with J gene TRBJ1-4; D call uncertain. There are 14 residues in the CDR3. Trimming cost V 0 bases and J 7 bases, with 10 bases left between them. Looked up from germline, CDR1 is SGHRS and CDR2 is YFSETQ.

The J gene is TRBJ2-3, the V gene TRBV12-3 or TRBV12-4, with D maybe TRBD1 (6 bases). V lost 8 bases and J 6 bases, leaving 21 bases between the germline ends. The CDR3 length is 15 residues. CDR3 region: CASAAGTQGSDTQYF. CDR3 sequence (DNA): TGTGCCAGCGCTGCCGGGACCCAGGGGTCCGATACGCAGTATTTT.